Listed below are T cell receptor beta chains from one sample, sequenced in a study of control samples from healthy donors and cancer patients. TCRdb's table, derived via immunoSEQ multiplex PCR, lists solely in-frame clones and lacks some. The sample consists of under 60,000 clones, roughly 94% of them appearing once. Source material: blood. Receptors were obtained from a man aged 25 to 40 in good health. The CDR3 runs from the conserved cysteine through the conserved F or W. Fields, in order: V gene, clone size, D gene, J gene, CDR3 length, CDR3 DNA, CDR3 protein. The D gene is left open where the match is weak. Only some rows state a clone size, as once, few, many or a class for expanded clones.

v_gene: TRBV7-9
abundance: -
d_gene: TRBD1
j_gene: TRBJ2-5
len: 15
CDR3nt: TGTGCCAGCAGCTTAGGGGCAGGGGGAAAAGAGACCCAGTACTTC
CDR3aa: CASSLGAGGKETQYF

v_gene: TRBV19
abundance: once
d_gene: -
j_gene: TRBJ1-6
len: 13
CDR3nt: TGTGCCAGTAGTGGCAGGGGCAATTCACCCCTCCACTTT
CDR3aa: CASSGRGNSPLHF

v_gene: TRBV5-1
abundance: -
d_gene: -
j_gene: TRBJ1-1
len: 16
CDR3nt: TGCGCCAGCAGCTTGTATGAAGGGTTCTTGGACACTGAAGCTTTCTTT
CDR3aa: CASSLYEGFLDTEAFF

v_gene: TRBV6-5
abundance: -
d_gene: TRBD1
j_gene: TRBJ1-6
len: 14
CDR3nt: TGTGCCAGCAGTTCTCACAGGGGGAATTCACCCCTCCACTTT
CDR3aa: CASSSHRGNSPLHF

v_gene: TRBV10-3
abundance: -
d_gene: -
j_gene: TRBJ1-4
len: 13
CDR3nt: TGTGCCATCAGTCCGACTGGGAATGAAAAACTGTTTTTT
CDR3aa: CAISPTGNEKLFF

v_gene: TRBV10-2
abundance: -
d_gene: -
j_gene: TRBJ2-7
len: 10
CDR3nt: TGCGCCAGCAGTGACTACGAGCAGTACTTC
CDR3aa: CASSDYEQYF

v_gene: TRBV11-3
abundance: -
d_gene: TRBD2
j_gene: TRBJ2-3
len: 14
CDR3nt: TGTGCCAGCAGCGGACTAGCGGGAGATAAAACGCAGTATTTT
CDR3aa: CASSGLAGDKTQYF

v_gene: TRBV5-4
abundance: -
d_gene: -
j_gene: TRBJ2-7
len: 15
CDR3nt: TGTGCCAGCAGCTTTTGGGGGATGACGTCCTACGAGCAGTACTTC
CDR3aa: CASSFWGMTSYEQYF

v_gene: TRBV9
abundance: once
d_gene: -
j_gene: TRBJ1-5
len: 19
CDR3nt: TGTGCCAGCAGCGTAGCTACAGGGTGGTTAAGGGATAGCAATCAGCCCCAGCATTTT
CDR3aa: CASSVATGWLRDSNQPQHF

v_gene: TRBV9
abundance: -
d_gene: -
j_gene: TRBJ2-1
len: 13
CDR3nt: TGTGCCAGCAGCGTAGTAGAAGGGCATGAGCAGTTCTTC
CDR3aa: CASSVVEGHEQFF

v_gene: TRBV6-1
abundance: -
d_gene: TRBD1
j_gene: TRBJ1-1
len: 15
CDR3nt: TGTGCCAGCAGTGATTGGGGAACAGGGGGCACTGAAGCTTTCTTT
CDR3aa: CASSDWGTGGTEAFF

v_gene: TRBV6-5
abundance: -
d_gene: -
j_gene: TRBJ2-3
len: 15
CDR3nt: TGTGCCAGCAGGGGGGCGGGGGATCGCACAGATACGCAGTATTTT
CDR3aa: CASRGAGDRTDTQYF

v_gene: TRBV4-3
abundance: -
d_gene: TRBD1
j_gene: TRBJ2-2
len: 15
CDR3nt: TGCGCCAGCAGCCTGGGACAGGGCAACACCGGGGAGCTGTTTTTT
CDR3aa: CASSLGQGNTGELFF

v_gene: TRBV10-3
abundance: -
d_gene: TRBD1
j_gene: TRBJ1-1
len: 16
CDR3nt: TGTGCCATCAGTGAGGGACAGGGGGCAATGAACACTGAAGCTTTCTTT
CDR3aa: CAISEGQGAMNTEAFF

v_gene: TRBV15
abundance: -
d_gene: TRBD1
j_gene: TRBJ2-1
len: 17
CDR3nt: TGTGCCACCAGCAGACCTGAGGGGGACAGGGGTAATTATGAGCAGTTCTTC
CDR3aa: CATSRPEGDRGNYEQFF

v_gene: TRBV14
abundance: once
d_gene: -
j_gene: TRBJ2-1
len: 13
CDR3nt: TGTGCCAGCAGCTACGGAGGGTACAATGAGCAGTTCTTC
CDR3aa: CASSYGGYNEQFF

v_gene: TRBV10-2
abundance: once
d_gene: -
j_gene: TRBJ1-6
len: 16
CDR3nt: TGCGCCAGCAGTGAGTGGGGGGAACCCTATAATTCACCCCTCCACTTT
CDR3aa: CASSEWGEPYNSPLHF

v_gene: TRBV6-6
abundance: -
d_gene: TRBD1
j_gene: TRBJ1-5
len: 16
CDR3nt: TGTGCCAGCCTGTACCCGGGACAGGGGGGAGGTCAGCCCCAGCATTTT
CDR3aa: CASLYPGQGGGQPQHF

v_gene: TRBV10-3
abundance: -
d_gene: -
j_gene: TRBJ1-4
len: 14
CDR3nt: TGTGCCATCAGTGAGGGCCGGGATAATGAAAAACTGTTTTTT
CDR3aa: CAISEGRDNEKLFF

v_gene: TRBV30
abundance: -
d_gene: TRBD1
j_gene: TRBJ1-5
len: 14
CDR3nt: TGTGCCTGGACAAACGGAGGGGGCGGGCAGCCCCAGCATTTT
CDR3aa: CAWTNGGGGQPQHF

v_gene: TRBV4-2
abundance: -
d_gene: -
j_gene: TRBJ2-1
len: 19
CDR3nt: TGTGCCAGCAGCCAAGATTTTGACGGGCGGGATAGCTCCTACAATGAGCAGTTCTTC
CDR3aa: CASSQDFDGRDSSYNEQFF

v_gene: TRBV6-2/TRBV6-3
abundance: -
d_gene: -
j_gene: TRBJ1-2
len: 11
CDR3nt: TGTGCCAGCAGTTACTACGATGGCTACACCTTC
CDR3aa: CASSYYDGYTF

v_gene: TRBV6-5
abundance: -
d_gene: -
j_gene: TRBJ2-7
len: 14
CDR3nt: TGTGCCAGCAGTTACTTATCGACGTACTACGAGCAGTACTTC
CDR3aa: CASSYLSTYYEQYF

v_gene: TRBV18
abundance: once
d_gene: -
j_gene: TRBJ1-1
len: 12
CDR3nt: TGTGCCAGCTCATCTGAAGGCACTGAAGCTTTCTTT
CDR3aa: CASSSEGTEAFF

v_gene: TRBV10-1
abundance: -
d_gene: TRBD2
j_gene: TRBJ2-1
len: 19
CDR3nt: TGCGCCAGCAGCTACGGACTAGCGGGGGGGCCCCCCCCATACAATGAGCAGTTCTTC
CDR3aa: CASSYGLAGGPPPYNEQFF

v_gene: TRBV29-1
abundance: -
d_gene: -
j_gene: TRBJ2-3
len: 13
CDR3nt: TGCAGCGTTGATGGCACAACCACAGATACGCAGTATTTT
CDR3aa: CSVDGTTTDTQYF

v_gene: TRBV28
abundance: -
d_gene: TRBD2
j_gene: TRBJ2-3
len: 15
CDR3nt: TGTGCCAGCAGGGCGGGGGAGGTTTACACAGATACGCAGTATTTT
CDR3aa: CASRAGEVYTDTQYF

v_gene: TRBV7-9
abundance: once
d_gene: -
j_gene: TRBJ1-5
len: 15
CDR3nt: TGTGCCAGCAGCTTAGGATTGGGGTCAGTTCAGCCCCAGCATTTT
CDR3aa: CASSLGLGSVQPQHF

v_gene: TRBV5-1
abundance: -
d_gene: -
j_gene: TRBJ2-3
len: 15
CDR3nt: TGCGCCAGCAGCTTGCACGGGTCTTTCACAGATACGCAGTATTTT
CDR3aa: CASSLHGSFTDTQYF

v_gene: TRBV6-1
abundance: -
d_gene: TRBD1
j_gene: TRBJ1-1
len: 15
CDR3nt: TGTGCCAGCAGTGAAGTCGGGACAGGAGGGGGTGAAGCTTTCTTT
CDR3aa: CASSEVGTGGGEAFF

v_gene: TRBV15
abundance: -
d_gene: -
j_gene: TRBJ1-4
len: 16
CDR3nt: TGTGCCACCAGCAATAACGACCAGGGACTTCATGAAAAACTGTTTTTT
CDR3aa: CATSNNDQGLHEKLFF

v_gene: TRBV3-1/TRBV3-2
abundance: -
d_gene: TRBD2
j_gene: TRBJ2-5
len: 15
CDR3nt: TGTGCCAGCAGCCCCGGACTAGCGGGGATACAGACCCAGTACTTC
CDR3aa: CASSPGLAGIQTQYF

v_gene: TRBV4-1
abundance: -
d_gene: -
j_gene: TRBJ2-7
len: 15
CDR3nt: TGCGCCAGCAGCCAGGGGACGGCGGGGTCCTACGAGCAGTACTTC
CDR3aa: CASSQGTAGSYEQYF

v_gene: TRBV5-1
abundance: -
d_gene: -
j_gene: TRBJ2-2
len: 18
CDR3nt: TGCGCCAGCAGCAGTTGGAACAGCCGAAGGGCGACCACCGGGGAGCTGTTTTTT
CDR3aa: CASSSWNSRRATTGELFF

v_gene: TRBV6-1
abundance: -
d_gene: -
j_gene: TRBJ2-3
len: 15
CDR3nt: TGTGCCAGCAGTGAAGGGGGTACAGGGACAGATACGCAGTATTTT
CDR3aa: CASSEGGTGTDTQYF

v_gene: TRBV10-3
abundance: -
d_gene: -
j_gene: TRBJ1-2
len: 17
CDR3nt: TGTGCCATCAGTGCAACGGGGCAGGGAAGGAGTATCTATGGCTACACCTTC
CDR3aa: CAISATGQGRSIYGYTF

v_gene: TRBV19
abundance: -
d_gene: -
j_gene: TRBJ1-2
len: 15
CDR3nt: TGTGCCAGTAGTATAGGTCGGCAGGCTTTCTATGGCTACACCTTC
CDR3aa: CASSIGRQAFYGYTF